This entry describes one T cell receptor beta chain. This sample was included in a study of CD8 T cells in Susac syndrome. V lost 7 bases and J 4 bases, leaving 10 bases between the germline ends. Germline CDR1 SEHNR, CDR2 FQNEAQ (reference sequence). CDR3 length: 12 amino acids. RNA totalling 0.5 to 1 ug underwent reverse transcription with random hexamers. The amplification used immunoSEQ multiplex PCR on TCR beta CDR3; it spanned 54 Vbeta and 13 Jbeta. From the immunoSEQ multiplex PCR reads, TCRdb called clonotypes with MiXCR, one entry per CDR3 protein. The profile shows 150,000 to 200,000 distinct CDR3 sequences, approximately 95% of them singletons. Control patients had untreated stable or active relapsing-remitting multiple sclerosis by revised McDonald criteria. The CD8+ and CD4+ T cells were negatively isolated, with the TEMRA cells enriched by FACS.

The chain links TRBV7-9 to TRBJ1-2, with D tentatively TRBD1 (5 bases). The sequence was obtained from a human donor with multiple sclerosis. The specimen was CD4+ T cells from PBMCs. The CDR3 is CASTKDSYGYTF. CDR3 DNA: TGTGCCAGCACGAAAGACAGCTATGGCTACACCTTC. The whole variable domain, filled in from reference TRBV7-9 and TRBJ1-2, reads DTGVSQNPRHKITKRGQNVTFRCDPISEHNRLYWYRQTLGQGPEFLTYFQNEAQLEKSRLLSDRFSAERPKGSFSTLEIQRTEQGDSAMYLCASTKDSYGYTFGSGTRLTVV.